Detailed here is one T cell receptor (beta chain). The data are from a study of blood T cell repertoires in COVID-19. Study in general: The samples span acute and convalescent COVID-19 from the United States, Italy and Spain. Nucleic acid was either cDNA or gDNA, and it came from T cells, B-cell-depleted T cells, or PBMCs.

As handled by the study authors: For nucleated cells, counts were estimated from reference gene primer amplification. The method was immunoSEQ multiplex PCR; TCRdb's version includes in-frame clones alone and lacks a portion of them. V and J calls and clone size are given by that table; D and trimming were obtained from the DNA. The data show under 300,000 clones, just under 85% seen once. Sequencing was carried out using peripheral blood. The source is a woman aged 55 to 70 with active or convalescent COVID-19.

The CDR3 sequence: CASRLGLAYTDTQYF. The CDR3 DNA is TGTGCCAGCAGGCTAGGACTCGCTTACACAGATACGCAGTATTTT. This chain connects TRBV27 to TRBJ2-3; the D gene is possibly TRBD2 (5 bases). The ends were cut back, 6 bases at V and 2 bases at J, with 15 bases in the middle. Germline loops: CDR1 MNHEY, CDR2 SMNVEV (reference sequence). This CDR3 has 15 amino acids.